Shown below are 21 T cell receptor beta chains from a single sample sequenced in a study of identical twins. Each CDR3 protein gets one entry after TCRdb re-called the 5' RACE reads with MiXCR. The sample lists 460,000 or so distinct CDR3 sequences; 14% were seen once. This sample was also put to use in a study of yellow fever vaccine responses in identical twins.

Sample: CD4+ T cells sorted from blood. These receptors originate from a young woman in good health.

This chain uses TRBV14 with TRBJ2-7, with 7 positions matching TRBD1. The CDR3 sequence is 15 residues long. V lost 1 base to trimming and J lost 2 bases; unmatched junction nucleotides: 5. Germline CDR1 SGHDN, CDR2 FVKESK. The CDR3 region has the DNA TGTGCCAGCAGCCAAGCCGGGACAGTACCCTACGAGCAGTACTTC. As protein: CASSQAGTVPYEQYF.

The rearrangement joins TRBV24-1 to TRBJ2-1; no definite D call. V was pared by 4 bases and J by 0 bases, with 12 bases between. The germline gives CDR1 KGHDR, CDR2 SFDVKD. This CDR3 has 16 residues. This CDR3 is CATSDPRSSSYNEQFF. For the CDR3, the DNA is TGTGCCACCAGTGACCCTAGATCGAGCTCCTACAATGAGCAGTTCTTC.

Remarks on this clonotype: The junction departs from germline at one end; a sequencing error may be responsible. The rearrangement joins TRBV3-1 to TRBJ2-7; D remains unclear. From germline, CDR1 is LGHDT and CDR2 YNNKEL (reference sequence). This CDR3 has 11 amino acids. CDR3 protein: CASYTFDGVDF. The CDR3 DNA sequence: TGTGCCAGCTATACGTTCGATGGGGTAGACTTC.

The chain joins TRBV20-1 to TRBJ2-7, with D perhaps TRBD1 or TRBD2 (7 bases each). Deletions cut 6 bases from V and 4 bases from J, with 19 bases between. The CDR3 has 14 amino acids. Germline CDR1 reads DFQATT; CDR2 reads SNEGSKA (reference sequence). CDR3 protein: CSASRYRGGYEQYF. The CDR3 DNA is TGCAGTGCCAGTCGGTACAGGGGAGGGTACGAGCAGTACTTC.

This CDR3 is CASSRDRASGSNEQFF. In nucleotides, the CDR3 is TGTGCCAGCAGCCGAGATAGGGCTAGCGGGAGCAATGAGCAGTTCTTC. The rearrangement joins TRBV7-8 to TRBJ2-1, with TRBD2 matching over 10 bases. The CDR3 runs 16 residues. Trimming cost V 5 bases and J 6 bases; bases outside gene matches: 10. Germline V gene data show CDR1 as SGHVS and CDR2 as FQNEAQ.

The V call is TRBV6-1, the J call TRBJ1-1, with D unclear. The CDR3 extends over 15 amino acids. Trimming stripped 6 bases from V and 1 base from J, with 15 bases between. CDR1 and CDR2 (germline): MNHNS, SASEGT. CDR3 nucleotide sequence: TGTGCCAGCAGAAGATCCGGGGTAGGGAACACTGAAGCTTTCTTT. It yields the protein CASRRSGVGNTEAFF.

CDR3 protein: CASSTDSYGYTF. CDR3 nucleotide sequence: TGTGCCAGCAGCACCGACAGCTATGGCTACACCTTC. The chain carries TRBV5-6 and TRBJ1-2; the D gene is possibly TRBD1 (5 bases). CDR3 size: 12 residues. Germline lookup yields CDR1 SGHDT and CDR2 YYEEEE. The ends were cut back, 4 bases at V and 4 bases at J, with 8 bases in the middle. Complete variable domain (other parts from reference TRBV5-6 and TRBJ1-2): DAGVTQSPTHLIKTRGQQVTLRCSPKSGHDTVSWYQQALGQGPQFIFQYYEEEERQRGNFPDRFSGHQFPNYSSELNVNALLLGDSALYLCASSTDSYGYTFGSGTRLTVV.

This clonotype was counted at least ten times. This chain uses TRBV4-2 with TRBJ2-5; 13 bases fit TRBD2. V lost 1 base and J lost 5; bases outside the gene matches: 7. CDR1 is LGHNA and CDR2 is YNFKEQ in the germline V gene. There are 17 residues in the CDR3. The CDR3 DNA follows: TGTGCCAGCAGCCAAGGAGGGACTAGCGGGGCCGGGGAGACCCAGTACTTC. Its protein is CASSQGGTSGAGETQYF.

CDR3: CASSLDRFSSLGTGELFF. As DNA, the CDR3 is TGTGCCAGCAGTTTAGATAGGTTTTCTTCTTTAGGGACCGGGGAGCTGTTTTTT. The chain recombines TRBV28 with TRBJ2-2; D remains unclear. Germline V lookup: CDR1 MDHEN, CDR2 SYDVKM. Between the trimmed V and J ends, which lost 2 bases and 5 bases, there was a span of 21 bases. The CDR3 covers 18 residues.

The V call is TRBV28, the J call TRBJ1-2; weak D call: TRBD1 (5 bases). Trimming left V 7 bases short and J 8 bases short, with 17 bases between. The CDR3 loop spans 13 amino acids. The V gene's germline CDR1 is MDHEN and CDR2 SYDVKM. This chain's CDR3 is CASTPGTLYGYTF. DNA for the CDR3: TGTGCCAGCACTCCGGGGACCCTCTACGGCTACACCTTC.

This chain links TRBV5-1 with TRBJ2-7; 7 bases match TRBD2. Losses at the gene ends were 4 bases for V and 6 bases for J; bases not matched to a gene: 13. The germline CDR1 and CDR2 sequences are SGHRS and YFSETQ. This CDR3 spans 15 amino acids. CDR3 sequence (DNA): TGCGCCAGCAGCCCAACCCCAGTACTAGCGAGCGAGCAGTACTTC. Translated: CASSPTPVLASEQYF.

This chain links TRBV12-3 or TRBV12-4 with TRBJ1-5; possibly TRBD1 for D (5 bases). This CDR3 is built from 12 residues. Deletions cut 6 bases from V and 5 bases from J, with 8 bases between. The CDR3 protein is CASSGTDQPQHF. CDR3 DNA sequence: TGTGCCAGCAGCGGGACTGATCAGCCCCAGCATTTT.

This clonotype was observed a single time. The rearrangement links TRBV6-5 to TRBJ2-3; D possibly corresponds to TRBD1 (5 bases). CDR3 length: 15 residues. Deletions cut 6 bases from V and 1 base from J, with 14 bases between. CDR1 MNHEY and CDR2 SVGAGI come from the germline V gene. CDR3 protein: CASRYLEGGTDTQYF. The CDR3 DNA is TGTGCCAGCAGATACCTGGAAGGGGGCACAGATACGCAGTATTTT.

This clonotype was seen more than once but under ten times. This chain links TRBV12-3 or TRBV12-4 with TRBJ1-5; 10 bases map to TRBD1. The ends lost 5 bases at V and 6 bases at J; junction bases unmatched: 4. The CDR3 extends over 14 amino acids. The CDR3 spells CASSADRGLQPQHF. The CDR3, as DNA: TGTGCCAGCAGTGCCGACAGGGGGCTTCAGCCCCAGCATTTT.

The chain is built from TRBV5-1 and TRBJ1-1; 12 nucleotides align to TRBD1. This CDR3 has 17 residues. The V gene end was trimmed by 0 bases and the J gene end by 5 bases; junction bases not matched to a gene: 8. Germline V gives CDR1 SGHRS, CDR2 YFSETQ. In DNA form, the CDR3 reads TGCGCCAGCAGCTTGGGATCGGGGACAGGGGGCCGTACTGAAGCTTTCTTT. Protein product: CASSLGSGTGGRTEAFF. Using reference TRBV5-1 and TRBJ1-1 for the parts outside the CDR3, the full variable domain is KAGVTQTPRYLIKTRGQQVTLSCSPISGHRSVSWYQQTPGQGLQFLFEYFSETQRNKGNFPGRFSGRQFSNSRSEMNVSTLELGDSALYLCASSLGSGTGGRTEAFFGQGTRLTVV.

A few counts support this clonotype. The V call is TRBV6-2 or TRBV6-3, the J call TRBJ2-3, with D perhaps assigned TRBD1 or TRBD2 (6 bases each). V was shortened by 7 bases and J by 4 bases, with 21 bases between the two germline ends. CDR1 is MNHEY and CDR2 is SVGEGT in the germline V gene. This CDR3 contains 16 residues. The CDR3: CASTGLGGQVSDTQYF. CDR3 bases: TGTGCCAGCACCGGACTGGGGGGACAAGTATCAGATACGCAGTATTTT.

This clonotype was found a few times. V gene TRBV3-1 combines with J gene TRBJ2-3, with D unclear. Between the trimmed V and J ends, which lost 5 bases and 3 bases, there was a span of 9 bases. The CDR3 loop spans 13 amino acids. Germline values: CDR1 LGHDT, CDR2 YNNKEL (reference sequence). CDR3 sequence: CASSSLRTDTQYF. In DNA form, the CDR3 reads TGTGCCAGCAGCTCACTGAGGACAGATACGCAGTATTTT.

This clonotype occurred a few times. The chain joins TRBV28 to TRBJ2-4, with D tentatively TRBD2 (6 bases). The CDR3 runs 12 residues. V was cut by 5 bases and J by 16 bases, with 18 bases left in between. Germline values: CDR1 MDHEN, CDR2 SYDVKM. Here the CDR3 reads CASSIPAGQRYF. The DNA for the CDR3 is TGTGCCAGCAGTATCCCGGCGGGGCAGAGATACTTC.

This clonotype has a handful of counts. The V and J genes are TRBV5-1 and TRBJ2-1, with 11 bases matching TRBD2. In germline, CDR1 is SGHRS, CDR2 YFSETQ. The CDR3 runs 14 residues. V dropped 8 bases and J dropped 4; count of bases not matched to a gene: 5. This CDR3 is CASAGTSGYNEQFF. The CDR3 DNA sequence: TGCGCCAGTGCCGGGACTAGCGGTTACAATGAGCAGTTCTTC.

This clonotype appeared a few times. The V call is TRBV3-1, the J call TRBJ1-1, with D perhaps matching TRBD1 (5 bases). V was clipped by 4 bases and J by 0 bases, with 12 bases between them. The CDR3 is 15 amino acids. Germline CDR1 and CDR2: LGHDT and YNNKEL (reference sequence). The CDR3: CASSPLKGLNTEAFF. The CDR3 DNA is TGTGCCAGCAGCCCGTTGAAGGGGCTGAACACTGAAGCTTTCTTT. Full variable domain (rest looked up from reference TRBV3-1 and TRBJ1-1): DTAVSQTPKYLVTQMGNDKSIKCEQNLGHDTMYWYKQDSKKFLKIMFSYNNKELIINETVPNRFSPKSPDKAHLNLHINSLELGDSAVYFCASSPLKGLNTEAFFGQGTRLTVV.

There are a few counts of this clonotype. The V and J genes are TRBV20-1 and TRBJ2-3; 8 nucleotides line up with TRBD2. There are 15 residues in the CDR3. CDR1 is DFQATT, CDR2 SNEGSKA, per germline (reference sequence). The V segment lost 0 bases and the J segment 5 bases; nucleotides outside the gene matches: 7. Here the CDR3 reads CSARDAAGVLDTQYF. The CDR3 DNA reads TGCAGTGCTAGAGATGCAGCGGGAGTGCTAGATACGCAGTATTTT.